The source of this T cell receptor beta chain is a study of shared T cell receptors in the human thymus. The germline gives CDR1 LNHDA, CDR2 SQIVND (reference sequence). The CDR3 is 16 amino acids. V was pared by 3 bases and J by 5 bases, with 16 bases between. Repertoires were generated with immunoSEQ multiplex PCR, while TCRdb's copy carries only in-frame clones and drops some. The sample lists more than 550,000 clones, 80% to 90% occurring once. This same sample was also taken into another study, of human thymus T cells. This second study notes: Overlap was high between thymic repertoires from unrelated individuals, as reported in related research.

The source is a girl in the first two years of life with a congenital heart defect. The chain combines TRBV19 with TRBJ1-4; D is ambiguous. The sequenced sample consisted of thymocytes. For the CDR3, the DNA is TGTGCCAGTAGTATTCGCGGGTGGAAGGGAAATGAAAAACTGTTTTTT. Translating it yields CASSIRGWKGNEKLFF. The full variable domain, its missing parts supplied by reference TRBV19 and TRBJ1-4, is DGGITQSPKYLFRKEGQNVTLSCEQNLNHDAMYWYRQDPGQGLRLIYYSQIVNDFQKGDIAEGYSVSREKKESFPLTVTSAQKNPTAFYLCASSIRGWKGNEKLFFGSGTQLSVL.